This record concerns one T cell receptor beta chain sequence. This record belongs to a study of blood T cell repertoires in COVID-19. About the research overall: Collection of acute and convalescent COVID-19 samples took place in the United States, Italy and Spain. From T cells, B-cell-depleted T cells, or PBMCs came the material, which was cDNA or gDNA.

Per the authors' pipeline: For nucleated cells, counts were estimated from reference gene primer amplification. TCRdb's copy holds only in-frame clones and misses some; the assay was immunoSEQ multiplex PCR. The V and J calls and clone size come from that table; D and trimming were worked out from the DNA. Of about 300,000 clones in the sample, approximately 89% were seen once. Germline V gene data show CDR1 as SGDLS and CDR2 as YYNGEE. Trimming cost V 8 bases and J 4 bases; bases outside gene matches: 6. This CDR3 region has 13 residues. Sequencing input: peripheral blood. The receptor was isolated from a woman between 25 and 40 years old with COVID-19, enrolled during active disease. V gene TRBV9 combines with J gene TRBJ1-1; 9 bases match TRBD1. CDR3 nucleotides: TGTGCCAGTGGGACAGGGTTGGGCACTGAAGCTTTCTTT. Encoded protein: CASGTGLGTEAFF.